This T cell receptor (beta chain) emerged from a study of control samples from healthy donors and cancer patients. Sequencing used immunoSEQ multiplex PCR; TCRdb keeps in-frame clones, though not all of them. The repertoire holds about 80,000 clones, 91% seen once, with 17% in the top ten. Deletions cut 1 base from V and 1 base from J, with 8 bases between. The CDR3 is 15 amino acids. Germline CDR1 SGHRS, CDR2 YFSETQ. The chain carries TRBV5-1 and TRBJ2-2, with D possibly being TRBD1 (7 bases). The sequence derives from a man over 45 in good health. The sequencing input was blood. The CDR3 here is CASSLQGGNTGELFF. CDR3 sequence (DNA): TGCGCCAGCAGCTTGCAGGGGGGGAACACCGGGGAGCTGTTTTTT.